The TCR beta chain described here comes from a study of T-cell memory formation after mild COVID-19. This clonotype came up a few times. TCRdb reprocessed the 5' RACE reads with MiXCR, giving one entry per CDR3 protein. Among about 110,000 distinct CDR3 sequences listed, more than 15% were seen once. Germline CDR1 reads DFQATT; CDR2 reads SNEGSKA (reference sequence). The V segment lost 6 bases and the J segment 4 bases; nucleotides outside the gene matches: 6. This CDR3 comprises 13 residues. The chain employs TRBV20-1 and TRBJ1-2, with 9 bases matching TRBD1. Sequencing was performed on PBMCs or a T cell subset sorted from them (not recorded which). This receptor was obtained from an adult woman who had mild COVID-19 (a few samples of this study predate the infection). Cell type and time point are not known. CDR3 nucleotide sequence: TGCAGTGCCCCGACAGGGGGTGGCTATGGCTACACCTTC. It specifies CSAPTGGGYGYTF.